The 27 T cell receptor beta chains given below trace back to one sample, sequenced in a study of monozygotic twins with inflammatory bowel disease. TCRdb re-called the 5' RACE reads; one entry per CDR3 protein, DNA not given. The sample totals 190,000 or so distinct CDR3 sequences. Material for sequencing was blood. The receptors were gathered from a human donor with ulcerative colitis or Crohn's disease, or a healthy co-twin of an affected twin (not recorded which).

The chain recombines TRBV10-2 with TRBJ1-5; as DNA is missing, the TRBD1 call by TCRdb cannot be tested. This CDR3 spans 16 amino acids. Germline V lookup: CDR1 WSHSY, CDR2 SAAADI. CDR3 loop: CASSESWGWGNQPQHF.

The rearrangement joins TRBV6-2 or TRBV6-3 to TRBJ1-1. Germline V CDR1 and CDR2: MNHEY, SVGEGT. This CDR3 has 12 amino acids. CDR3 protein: CASSLRWTEAFF.

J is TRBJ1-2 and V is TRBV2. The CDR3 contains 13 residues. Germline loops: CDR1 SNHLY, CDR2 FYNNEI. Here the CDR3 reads CASMGGARYGYTF.

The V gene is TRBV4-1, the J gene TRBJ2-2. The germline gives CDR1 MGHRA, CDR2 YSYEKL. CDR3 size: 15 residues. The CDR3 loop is CASSRLTTNTGELFF.

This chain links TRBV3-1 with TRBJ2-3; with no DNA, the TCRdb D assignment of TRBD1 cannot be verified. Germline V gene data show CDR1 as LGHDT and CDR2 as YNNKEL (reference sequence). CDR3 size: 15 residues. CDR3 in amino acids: CASSHPGAGTDTQYF.

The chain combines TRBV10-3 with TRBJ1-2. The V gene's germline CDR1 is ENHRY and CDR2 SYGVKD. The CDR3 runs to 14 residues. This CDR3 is CAISDWTGPYGYTF.

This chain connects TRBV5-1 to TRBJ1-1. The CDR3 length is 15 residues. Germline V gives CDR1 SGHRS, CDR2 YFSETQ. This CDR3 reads CASSLGGLEGTEAFF.

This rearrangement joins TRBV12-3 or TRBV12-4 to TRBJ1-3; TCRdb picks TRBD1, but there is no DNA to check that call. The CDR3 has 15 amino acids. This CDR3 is CASSTRGQAGNTIYF.

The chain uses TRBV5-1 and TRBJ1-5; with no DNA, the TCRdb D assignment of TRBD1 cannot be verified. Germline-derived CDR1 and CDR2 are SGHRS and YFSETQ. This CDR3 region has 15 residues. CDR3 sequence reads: CASSPGQNSNQPQHF.

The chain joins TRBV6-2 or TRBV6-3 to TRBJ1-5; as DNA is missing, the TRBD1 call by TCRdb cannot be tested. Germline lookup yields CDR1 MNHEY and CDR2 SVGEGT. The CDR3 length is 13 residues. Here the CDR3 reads CASSWDRNQPQHF.

The CDR3 loop reads CSASGRMNTEAFF. The gene calls are TRBV20-1 and TRBJ1-1. The CDR3 spans 13 residues. Per the germline V gene, CDR1 is DFQATT and CDR2 is SNEGSKA (reference sequence).

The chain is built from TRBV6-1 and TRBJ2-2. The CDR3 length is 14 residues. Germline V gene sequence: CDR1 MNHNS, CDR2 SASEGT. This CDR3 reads CASSQNRGTGELFF.

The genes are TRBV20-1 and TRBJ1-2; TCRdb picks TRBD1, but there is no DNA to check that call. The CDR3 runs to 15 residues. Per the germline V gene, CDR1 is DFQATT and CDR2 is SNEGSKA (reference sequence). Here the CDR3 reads CSADSVRDKSYGYTF.

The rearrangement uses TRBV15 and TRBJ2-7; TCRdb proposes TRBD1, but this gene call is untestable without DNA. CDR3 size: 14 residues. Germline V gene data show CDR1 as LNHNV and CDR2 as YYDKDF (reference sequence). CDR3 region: CATSLRQGPYEQYF.

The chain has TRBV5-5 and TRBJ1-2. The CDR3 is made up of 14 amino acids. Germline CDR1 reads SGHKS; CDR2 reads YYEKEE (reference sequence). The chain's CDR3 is CASSGTRANYGYTF.

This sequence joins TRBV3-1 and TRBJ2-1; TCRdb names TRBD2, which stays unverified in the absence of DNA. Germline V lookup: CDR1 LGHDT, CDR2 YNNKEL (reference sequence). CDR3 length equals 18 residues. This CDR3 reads CASSFYLRGTSGGREQFF.

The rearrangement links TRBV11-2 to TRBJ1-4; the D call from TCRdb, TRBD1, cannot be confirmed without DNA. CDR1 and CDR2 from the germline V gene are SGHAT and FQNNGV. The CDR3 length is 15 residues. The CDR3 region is CASSDQGATNEKLFF.

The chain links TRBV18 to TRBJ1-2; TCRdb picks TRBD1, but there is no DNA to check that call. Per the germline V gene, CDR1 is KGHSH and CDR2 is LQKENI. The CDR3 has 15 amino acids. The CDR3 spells CASSPGISGGDGYTF.

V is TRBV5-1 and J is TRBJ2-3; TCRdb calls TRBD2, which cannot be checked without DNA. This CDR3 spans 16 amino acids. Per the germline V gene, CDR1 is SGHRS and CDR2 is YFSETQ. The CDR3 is CASSRRTSGGADTQYF.

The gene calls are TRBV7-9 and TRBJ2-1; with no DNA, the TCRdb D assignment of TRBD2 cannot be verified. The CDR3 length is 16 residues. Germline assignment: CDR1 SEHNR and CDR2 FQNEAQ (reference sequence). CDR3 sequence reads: CASRVGLAGGFNEQFF.

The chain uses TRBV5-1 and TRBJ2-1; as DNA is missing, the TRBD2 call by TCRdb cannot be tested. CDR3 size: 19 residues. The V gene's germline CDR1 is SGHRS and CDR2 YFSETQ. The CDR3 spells CASSLPPSGGLSSYNEQFF.

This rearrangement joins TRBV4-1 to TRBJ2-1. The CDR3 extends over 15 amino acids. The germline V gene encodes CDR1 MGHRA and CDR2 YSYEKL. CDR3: CASSREPNSYNEQFF.

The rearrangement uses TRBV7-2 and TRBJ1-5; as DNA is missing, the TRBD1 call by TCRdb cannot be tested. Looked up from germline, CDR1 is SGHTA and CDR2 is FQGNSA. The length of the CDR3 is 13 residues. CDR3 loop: CASSPDRYQPQHF. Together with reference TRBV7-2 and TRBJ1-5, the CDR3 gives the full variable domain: GAGVSQSPSNKVTEKGKDVELRCDPISGHTALYWYRQSLGQGLEFLIYFQGNSAPDKSGLPSDRFSAERTGGSVSTLTIQRTQQEDSAVYLCASSPDRYQPQHFGDGTRLSIL.

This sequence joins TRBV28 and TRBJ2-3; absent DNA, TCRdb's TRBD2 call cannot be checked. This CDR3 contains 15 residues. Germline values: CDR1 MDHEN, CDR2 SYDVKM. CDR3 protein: CASSLAGSGTDTQYF.

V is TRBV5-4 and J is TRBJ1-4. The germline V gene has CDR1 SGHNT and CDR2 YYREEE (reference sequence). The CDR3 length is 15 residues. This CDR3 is CASSSSGATNEKLFF.

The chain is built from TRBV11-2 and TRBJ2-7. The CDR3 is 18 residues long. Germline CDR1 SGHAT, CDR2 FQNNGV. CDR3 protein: CASSLRRDSSVFGYEQYF.

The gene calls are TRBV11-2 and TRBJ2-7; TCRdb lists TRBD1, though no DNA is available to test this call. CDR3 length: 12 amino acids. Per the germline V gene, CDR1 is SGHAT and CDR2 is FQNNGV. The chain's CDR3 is CASSLTAREQYF.